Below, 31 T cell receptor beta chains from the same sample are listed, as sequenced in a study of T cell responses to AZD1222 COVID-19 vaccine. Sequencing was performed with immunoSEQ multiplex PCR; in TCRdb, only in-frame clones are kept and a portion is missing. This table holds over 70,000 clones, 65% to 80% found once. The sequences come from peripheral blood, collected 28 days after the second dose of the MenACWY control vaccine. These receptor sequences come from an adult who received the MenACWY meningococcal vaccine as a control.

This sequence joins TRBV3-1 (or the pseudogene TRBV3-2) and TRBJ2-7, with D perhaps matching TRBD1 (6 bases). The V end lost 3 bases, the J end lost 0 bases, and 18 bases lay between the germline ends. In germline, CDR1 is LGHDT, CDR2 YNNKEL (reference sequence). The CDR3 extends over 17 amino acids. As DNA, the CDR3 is TGTGCCAGCAGCCACACGACAGGTTCGCCTAGCTCCTACGAGCAGTACTTC. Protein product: CASSHTTGSPSSYEQYF.

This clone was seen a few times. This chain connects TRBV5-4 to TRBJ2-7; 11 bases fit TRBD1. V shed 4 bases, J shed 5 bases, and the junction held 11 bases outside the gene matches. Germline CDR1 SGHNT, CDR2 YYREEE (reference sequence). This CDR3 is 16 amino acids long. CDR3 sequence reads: CASSRDGGQGANEQYF. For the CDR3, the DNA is TGTGCCAGCAGCCGGGACGGTGGACAGGGGGCCAACGAGCAGTACTTC.

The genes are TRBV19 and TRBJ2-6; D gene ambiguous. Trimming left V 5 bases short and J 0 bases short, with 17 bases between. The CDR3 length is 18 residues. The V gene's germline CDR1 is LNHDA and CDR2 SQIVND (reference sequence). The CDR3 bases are TGTGCCAGTAGTTCACTACGACTCGCACTCTCTGGGGCCAACGTCCTGACTTTC. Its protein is CASSSLRLALSGANVLTF.

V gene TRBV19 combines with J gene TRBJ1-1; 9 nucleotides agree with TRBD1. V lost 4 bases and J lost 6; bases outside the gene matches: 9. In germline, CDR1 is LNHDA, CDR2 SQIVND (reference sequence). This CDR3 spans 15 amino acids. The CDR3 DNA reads TGTGCCAGTAGTACCGCGGACAGGGGAAGTCCTGAAGCTTTCTTT. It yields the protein CASSTADRGSPEAFF.

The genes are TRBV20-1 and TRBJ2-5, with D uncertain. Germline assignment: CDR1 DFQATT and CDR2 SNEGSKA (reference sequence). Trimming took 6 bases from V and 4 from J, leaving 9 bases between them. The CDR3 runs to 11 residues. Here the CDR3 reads CSAFGGETQYF. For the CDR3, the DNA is TGCAGTGCCTTCGGCGGAGAGACCCAGTACTTC.

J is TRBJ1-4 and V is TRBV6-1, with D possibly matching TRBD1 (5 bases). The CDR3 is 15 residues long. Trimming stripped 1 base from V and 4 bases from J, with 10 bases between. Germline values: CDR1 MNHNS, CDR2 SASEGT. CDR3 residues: CASSEGGGYNEKLFF. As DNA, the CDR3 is TGTGCCAGCAGTGAAGGGGGGGGATATAATGAAAAACTGTTTTTT.

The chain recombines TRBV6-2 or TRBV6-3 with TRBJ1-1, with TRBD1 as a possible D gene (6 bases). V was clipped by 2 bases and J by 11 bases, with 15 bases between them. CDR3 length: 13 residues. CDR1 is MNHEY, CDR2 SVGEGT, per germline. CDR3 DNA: TGTGCCAGCAGTTACGGACAGCAGGTCCGGGCTTTCTTT. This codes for CASSYGQQVRAFF.

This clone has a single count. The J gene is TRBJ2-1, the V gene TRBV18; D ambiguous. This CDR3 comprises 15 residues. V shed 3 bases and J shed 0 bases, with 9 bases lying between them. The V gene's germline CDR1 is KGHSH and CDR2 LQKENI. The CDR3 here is CASSPTLSSYNEQFF. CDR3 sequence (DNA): TGTGCCAGCTCACCGACGCTAAGCTCCTACAATGAGCAGTTCTTC. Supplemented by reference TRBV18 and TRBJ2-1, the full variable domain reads NAGVMQNPRHLVRRRGQEARLRCSPMKGHSHVYWYRQLPEEGLKFMVYLQKENIIDESGMPKERFSAEFPKEGPSILRIQQVVRGDSAAYFCASSPTLSSYNEQFFGPGTRLTVL.

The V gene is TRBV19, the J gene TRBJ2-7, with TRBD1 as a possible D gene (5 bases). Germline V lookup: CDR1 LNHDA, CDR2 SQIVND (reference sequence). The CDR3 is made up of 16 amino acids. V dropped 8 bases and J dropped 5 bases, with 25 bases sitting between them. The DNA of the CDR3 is TGTGCCAGTTCGTTAACAGGTACTCCTCGGGCGGACGAGCAGTACTTC. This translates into CASSLTGTPRADEQYF.

This chain's CDR3 is CASSPGHLAYEQYF. DNA for the CDR3: TGTGCCAGCAGTCCGGGACACCTCGCCTACGAGCAGTACTTC. The chain employs TRBV27 and TRBJ2-7, with D perhaps TRBD1 (6 bases). The germline V and J ends were trimmed by 5 bases and 2 bases, with 13 bases remaining between them. Per germline, CDR1 MNHEY and CDR2 SMNVEV (reference sequence). The CDR3 is 14 residues long.

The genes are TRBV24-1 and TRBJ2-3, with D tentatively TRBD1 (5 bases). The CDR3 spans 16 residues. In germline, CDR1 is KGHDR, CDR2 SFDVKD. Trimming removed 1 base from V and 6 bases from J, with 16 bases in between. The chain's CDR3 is CATSDLTQGVGDTQYF. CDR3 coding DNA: TGTGCCACCAGTGATTTAACCCAAGGGGTAGGGGATACGCAGTATTTT.

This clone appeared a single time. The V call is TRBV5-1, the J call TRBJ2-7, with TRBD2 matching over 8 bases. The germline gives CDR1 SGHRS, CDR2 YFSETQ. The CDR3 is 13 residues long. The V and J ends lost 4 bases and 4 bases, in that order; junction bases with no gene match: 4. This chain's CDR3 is CASSRIAGYEQYF. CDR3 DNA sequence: TGCGCCAGCAGCCGGATAGCGGGATACGAGCAGTACTTC. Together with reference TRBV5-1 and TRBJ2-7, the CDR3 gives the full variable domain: KAGVTQTPRYLIKTRGQQVTLSCSPISGHRSVSWYQQTPGQGLQFLFEYFSETQRNKGNFPGRFSGRQFSNSRSEMNVSTLELGDSALYLCASSRIAGYEQYFGPGTRLTVT.

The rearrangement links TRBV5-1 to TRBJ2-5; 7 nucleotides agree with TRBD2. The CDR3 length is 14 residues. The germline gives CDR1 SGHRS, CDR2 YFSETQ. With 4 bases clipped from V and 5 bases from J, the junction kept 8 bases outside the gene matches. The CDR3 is CASSPFGEGETQYF. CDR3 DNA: TGCGCCAGCAGCCCCTTCGGGGAGGGGGAGACCCAGTACTTC.

The CDR3 protein is CASSLNIRTYTNYGYTF. CDR3 sequence (DNA): TGTGCCAGCAGTTTAAATATCAGGACGTATACTAACTATGGCTACACCTTC. This rearrangement joins TRBV28 to TRBJ1-2; D call uncertain. The CDR3 totals 17 residues. The germline V gene encodes CDR1 MDHEN and CDR2 SYDVKM. The V end lost 2 bases, the J end lost 0 bases, and 16 bases lay between the germline ends.

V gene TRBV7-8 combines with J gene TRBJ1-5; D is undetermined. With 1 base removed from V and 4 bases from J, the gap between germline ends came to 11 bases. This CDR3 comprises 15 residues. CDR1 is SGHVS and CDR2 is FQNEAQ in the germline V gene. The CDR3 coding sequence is TGTGCCAGCAGCTTAGACGGGGAACAGAATCAGCCCCAGCATTTT. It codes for CASSLDGEQNQPQHF. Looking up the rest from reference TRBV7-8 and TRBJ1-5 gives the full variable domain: GAGVSQSPRYKVAKRGQDVALRCDPISGHVSLFWYQQALGQGPEFLTYFQNEAQLDKSGLPSDRFFAERPEGSVSTLKIQRTQQEDSAVYLCASSLDGEQNQPQHFGDGTRLSIL.

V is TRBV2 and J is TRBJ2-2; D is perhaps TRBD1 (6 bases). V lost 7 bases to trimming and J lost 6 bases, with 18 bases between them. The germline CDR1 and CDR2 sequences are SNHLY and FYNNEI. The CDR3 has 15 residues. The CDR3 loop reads CASKRGSGSAGELFF. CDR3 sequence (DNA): TGTGCCAGCAAGAGGGGGAGCGGCTCAGCCGGGGAGCTGTTTTTT.

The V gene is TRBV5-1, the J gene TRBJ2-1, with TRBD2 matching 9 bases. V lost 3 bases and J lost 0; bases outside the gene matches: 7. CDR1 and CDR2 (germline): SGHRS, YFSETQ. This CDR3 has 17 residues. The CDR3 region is CASSYGTSFLSYNEQFF. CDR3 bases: TGCGCCAGCAGCTACGGGACTAGCTTTCTCTCCTACAATGAGCAGTTCTTC.

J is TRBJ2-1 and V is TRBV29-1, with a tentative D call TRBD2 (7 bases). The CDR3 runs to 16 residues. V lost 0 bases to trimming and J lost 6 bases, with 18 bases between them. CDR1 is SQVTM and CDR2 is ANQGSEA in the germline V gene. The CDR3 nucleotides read TGCAGCGTTGAAGATCGTTTGCGGGGGCGGGTCAATGAGCAGTTCTTC. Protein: CSVEDRLRGRVNEQFF.

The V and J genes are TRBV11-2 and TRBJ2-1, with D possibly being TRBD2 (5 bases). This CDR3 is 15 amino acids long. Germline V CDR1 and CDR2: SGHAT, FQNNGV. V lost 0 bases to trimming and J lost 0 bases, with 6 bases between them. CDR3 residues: CASSLDRGSYNEQFF. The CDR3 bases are TGTGCCAGCAGCTTAGATCGGGGCTCCTACAATGAGCAGTTCTTC.

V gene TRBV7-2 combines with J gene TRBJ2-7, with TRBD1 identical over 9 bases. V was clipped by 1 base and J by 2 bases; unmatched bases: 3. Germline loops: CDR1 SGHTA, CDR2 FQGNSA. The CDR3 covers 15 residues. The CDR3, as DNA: TGTGCCAGCAGCTTAGGATGGACAGGGGCCTACGAGCAGTACTTC. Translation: CASSLGWTGAYEQYF. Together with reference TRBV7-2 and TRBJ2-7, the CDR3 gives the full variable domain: GAGVSQSPSNKVTEKGKDVELRCDPISGHTALYWYRQSLGQGLEFLIYFQGNSAPDKSGLPSDRFSAERTGGSVSTLTIQRTQQEDSAVYLCASSLGWTGAYEQYFGPGTRLTVT.

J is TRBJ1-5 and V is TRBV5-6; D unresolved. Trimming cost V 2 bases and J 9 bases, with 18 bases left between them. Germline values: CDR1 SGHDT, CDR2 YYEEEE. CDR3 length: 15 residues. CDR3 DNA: TGTGCCAGCAGCTTCCGGGCCTCTACCCCGATGCCCCAGCATTTT. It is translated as CASSFRASTPMPQHF.

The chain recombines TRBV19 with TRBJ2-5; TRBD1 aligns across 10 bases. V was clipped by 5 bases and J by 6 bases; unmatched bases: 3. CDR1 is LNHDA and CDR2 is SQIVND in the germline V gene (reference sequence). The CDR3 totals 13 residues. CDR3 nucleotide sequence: TGTGCCAGTAGTGGGACAGGGGAGCAGACCCAGTACTTC. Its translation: CASSGTGEQTQYF.

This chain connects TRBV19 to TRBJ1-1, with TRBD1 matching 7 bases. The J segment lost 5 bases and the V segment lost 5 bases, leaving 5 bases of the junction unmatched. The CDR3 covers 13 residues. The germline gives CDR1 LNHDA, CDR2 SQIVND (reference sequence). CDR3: CASSVDRDTEAFF. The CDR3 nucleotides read TGTGCCAGTAGTGTCGACAGGGATACTGAAGCTTTCTTT.

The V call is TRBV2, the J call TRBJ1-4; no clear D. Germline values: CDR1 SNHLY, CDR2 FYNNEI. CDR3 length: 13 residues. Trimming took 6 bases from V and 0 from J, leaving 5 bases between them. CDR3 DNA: TGTGCCAGCAGAAGGGCAACTAATGAAAAACTGTTTTTT. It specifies CASRRATNEKLFF.

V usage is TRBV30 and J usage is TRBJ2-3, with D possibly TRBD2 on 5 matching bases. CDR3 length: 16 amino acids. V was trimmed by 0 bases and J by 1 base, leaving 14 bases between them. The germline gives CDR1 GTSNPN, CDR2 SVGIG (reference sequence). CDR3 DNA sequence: TGTGCCTGGAGTGTTGGATCTAGCAGCCGCACAGATACGCAGTATTTT. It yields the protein CAWSVGSSSRTDTQYF.

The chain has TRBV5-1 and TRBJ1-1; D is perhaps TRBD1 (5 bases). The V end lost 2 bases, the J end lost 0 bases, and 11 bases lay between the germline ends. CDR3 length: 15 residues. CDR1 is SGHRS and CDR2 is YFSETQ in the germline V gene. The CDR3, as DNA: TGCGCCAGCAGCTTTTCCCCGACAGTGAACACTGAAGCTTTCTTT. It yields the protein CASSFSPTVNTEAFF.

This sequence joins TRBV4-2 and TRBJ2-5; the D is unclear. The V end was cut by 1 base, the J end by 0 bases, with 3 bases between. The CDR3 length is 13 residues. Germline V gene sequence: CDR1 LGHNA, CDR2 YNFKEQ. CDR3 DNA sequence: TGTGCCAGCAGCCAAGCCTACCAAGAGACCCAGTACTTC. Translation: CASSQAYQETQYF.

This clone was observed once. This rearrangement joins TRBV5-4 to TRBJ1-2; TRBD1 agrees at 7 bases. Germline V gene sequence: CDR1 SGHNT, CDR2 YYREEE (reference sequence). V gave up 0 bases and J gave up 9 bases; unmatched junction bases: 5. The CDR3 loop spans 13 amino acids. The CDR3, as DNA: TGTGCCAGCAGCTTGGGGCAGGGGGTGAGCTACACCTTC. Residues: CASSLGQGVSYTF.

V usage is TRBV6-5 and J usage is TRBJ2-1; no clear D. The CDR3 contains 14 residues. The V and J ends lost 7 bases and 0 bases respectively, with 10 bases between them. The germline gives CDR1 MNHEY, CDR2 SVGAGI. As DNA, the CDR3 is TGTGCCAGCACCCCCTCGAGCTCCTACAATGAGCAGTTCTTC. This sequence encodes CASTPSSSYNEQFF.

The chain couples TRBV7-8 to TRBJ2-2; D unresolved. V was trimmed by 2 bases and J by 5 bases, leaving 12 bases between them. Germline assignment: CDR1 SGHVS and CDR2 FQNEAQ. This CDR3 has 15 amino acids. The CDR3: CASSLRRVTTGELFF. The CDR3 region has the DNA TGTGCCAGCAGCTTACGCCGGGTCACAACCGGGGAGCTGTTTTTT.

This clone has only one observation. The CDR3 sequence is CASSQEGVTYNEQFF. CDR3 nucleotides: TGTGCCAGCAGCCAAGAGGGGGTTACCTACAATGAGCAGTTCTTC. The V gene is TRBV4-2, the J gene TRBJ2-1, with D perhaps given as TRBD1 or TRBD2 (5 bases each). The CDR3 spans 15 residues. Germline V gene sequence: CDR1 LGHNA, CDR2 YNFKEQ. Deletions cut 0 bases from V and 2 bases from J, with 8 bases between.